One TCR beta chain is described in this entry. Its antigen remains unidentified. This CDR3 contains 14 residues. CDR1 is MRHNA, CDR2 SNTAGT, per germline. V gave up 3 bases and J gave up 3 bases; unmatched junction bases: 2. The data stem from a study of T cell responses to AZD1222 COVID-19 vaccine. Study-wide points: Spike-specific TCR breadth and depth rose after two AZD1222 doses. In a largely white British group with more females than males, clonal diversity was possibly underestimated.

Libraries were prepared by immunoSEQ multiplex PCR; TCRdb keeps only in-frame clonotypes and omits some of them. Of 30,000 to 35,000 clones listed, approximately 86% were seen once; the top ten hold approximately 6.2%. The chain employs TRBV6-4 and TRBJ2-1; 7 bases map to TRBD2. The clonotype was recovered from an adult in good health. The sample in question was peripheral blood, obtained on day 0 of AZD1222 vaccination. The CDR3, as DNA: TGTGCCAGCAGTGAGATAGCGGGCTACAATGAGCAGTTCTTC. Translation: CASSEIAGYNEQFF.